This is a list of T cell receptor beta chains from one sample in a study of blood T cell repertoires in COVID-19. Some clones are missing from TCRdb's copy, which holds only in-frame ones; the method was immunoSEQ multiplex PCR. The sample lists about 97,000 clones, 70% to 90% seen once, with around 2.1% in the top ten. Sequenced material: peripheral blood. All receptors come from a man in his forties or fifties with COVID-19, enrolled during active disease. Both conserved end residues are part of each CDR3. The D gene is left open where the match is weak. Part of the rows lack a size; the others show once, few, many or a class for expanded clones.

size: .; D: TRBD1; J: TRBJ1-5; V: TRBV6-5; DNA: TGTGCCAGCAGTTCGACAGGGCTGCAGCCCCAGCATTTT; CDR3: CASSSTGLQPQHF
size: .; D: TRBD1; J: TRBJ2-1; V: TRBV5-1; DNA: TGCGCCAGCAGCACCGGACAGGGATACGCTGGTGCTCGAGACAATGAGCAGTTCTTC; CDR3: CASSTGQGYAGARDNEQFF
size: .; D: TRBD1; J: TRBJ1-5; V: TRBV7-9; DNA: TGTGCCAGCAGCTTAGGTAGGGGGCTCGAGCAGCCCCAGCATTTT; CDR3: CASSLGRGLEQPQHF
size: once; D: .; J: TRBJ1-3; V: TRBV3-1/TRBV3-2; DNA: TGTGCCAGCAGCCAGCTAGACAGTGGAAACACCATATATTTT; CDR3: CASSQLDSGNTIYF
size: .; D: .; J: TRBJ2-2; V: TRBV3-1/TRBV3-2; DNA: TGTGCCAGCAACCAAAGACAGGTGAACACCGGGGAGCTGTTTTTT; CDR3: CASNQRQVNTGELFF
size: .; D: TRBD1; J: TRBJ2-2; V: TRBV19; DNA: TGTGCCAGTAGTGCCGGGACAGGGAATACCGGGGAGCTGTTTTTT; CDR3: CASSAGTGNTGELFF
size: .; D: TRBD1; J: TRBJ1-1; V: TRBV3-1/TRBV3-2; DNA: TGTGCCAGCAGCGGACAGGGGTACACTGAAGCTTTCTTT; CDR3: CASSGQGYTEAFF
size: .; D: TRBD2; J: TRBJ2-1; V: TRBV7-8; DNA: TGTGCCAGCAGCTCGGGACTAATCCTGGAAGAGCAGTTCTTC; CDR3: CASSSGLILEEQFF
size: .; D: TRBD2; J: TRBJ2-1; V: TRBV13; DNA: TGTGCCAGCAGCTCCCCGCGGGGGAGCTCCTACAATGAGCAGTTCTTC; CDR3: CASSSPRGSSYNEQFF
size: .; D: TRBD2; J: TRBJ2-1; V: TRBV2; DNA: TGTGCCAGCAGTGAATTGCGGGGGGGACACAATGAGCAGTTCTTC; CDR3: CASSELRGGHNEQFF
size: .; D: .; J: TRBJ2-5; V: TRBV9; DNA: TGTGCCAGCAGTGTTAGCGGACAAGAGACCCAGTACTTC; CDR3: CASSVSGQETQYF
size: .; D: TRBD1; J: TRBJ1-1; V: TRBV5-1; DNA: TGCGCCAGCAGCCACACAGGGGATAACACTGAAGCTTTCTTT; CDR3: CASSHTGDNTEAFF
size: .; D: TRBD1; J: TRBJ1-1; V: TRBV9; DNA: TGTGCCAGCAGCGTAACGCCAGGGGGCTCGGGCACTGAAGCTTTCTTT; CDR3: CASSVTPGGSGTEAFF
size: .; D: TRBD1; J: TRBJ1-1; V: TRBV7-3; DNA: TGTGCCAGCAGTCAAGGGACAGGCCTGAACACTGAAGCTTTCTTT; CDR3: CASSQGTGLNTEAFF
size: .; D: .; J: TRBJ1-2; V: TRBV5-1; DNA: TGCGCCAGCAGCGGCGGTGGGTTACTGAACTATGGCTACACCTTC; CDR3: CASSGGGLLNYGYTF
size: .; D: .; J: TRBJ1-5; V: TRBV21-1; DNA: TGTGCCAGCAGCGGGGACAGGCGCTATAGCAATCAGCCCCAGCATTTT; CDR3: CASSGDRRYSNQPQHF
size: .; D: .; J: TRBJ1-5; V: TRBV7-2; DNA: TGTGCCAGCAGCTTAGTACCTGTGGGCTATAGCAATCAGCCCCAGCATTTT; CDR3: CASSLVPVGYSNQPQHF
size: .; D: .; J: TRBJ1-3; V: TRBV5-1; DNA: TGCGCCAGCAGCTTTGGAGCTGGAAACACCATATATTTT; CDR3: CASSFGAGNTIYF
size: .; D: .; J: TRBJ1-1; V: TRBV1; DNA: TGCACCAGCAGCCAAGATCAGCTGGGGCCGGGGAACACTGAAGCTTTCTTT; CDR3: CTSSQDQLGPGNTEAFF
size: once; D: TRBD2; J: TRBJ2-2; V: TRBV7-3; DNA: TGTGCCAGCAGCAACGGACTAGCGGGGCTCGGGGAGCTGTTTTTT; CDR3: CASSNGLAGLGELFF
size: .; D: .; J: TRBJ2-7; V: TRBV28; DNA: TGTGCCAGCAGTTTTAGTAACAGGGTCTACGAGCAGTACTTC; CDR3: CASSFSNRVYEQYF
size: .; D: TRBD1; J: TRBJ1-6; V: TRBV12-3/TRBV12-4; DNA: TGTGCCAGCAGTTCAGGGGGGAATTCACCCCTCCACTTT; CDR3: CASSSGGNSPLHF
size: .; D: .; J: TRBJ1-4; V: TRBV7-9; DNA: TGTGCCAGCAGCTTATCCCTGGGGGGGGTTAATGAAAAACTGTTTTTT; CDR3: CASSLSLGGVNEKLFF
size: .; D: .; J: TRBJ2-7; V: TRBV12-3/TRBV12-4; DNA: TGTGCCAGCAGTTTGACAGAAACCTACGAGCAGTACTTC; CDR3: CASSLTETYEQYF
size: .; D: TRBD1; J: TRBJ1-5; V: TRBV23-1; DNA: TGCGCCAGTATTCACAAGGGCCAGGGGGATAGCAATCAGCCCCAGCATTTT; CDR3: CASIHKGQGDSNQPQHF
size: .; D: .; J: TRBJ1-1; V: TRBV27; DNA: TGTGCCAGCAGTTTATCGGTGGCCAGGGAAGCTTTCTTT; CDR3: CASSLSVAREAFF
size: .; D: .; J: TRBJ1-4; V: TRBV3-1/TRBV3-2; DNA: TGTGCCAGCAGCCCGCGTGTCACTAATGAAAAACTGTTTTTT; CDR3: CASSPRVTNEKLFF
size: .; D: TRBD1; J: TRBJ1-4; V: TRBV12-3/TRBV12-4; DNA: TGTGCCAGCAGTGGGACAGCCGCAAAACTGTTTTTT; CDR3: CASSGTAAKLFF
size: .; D: TRBD1; J: TRBJ1-3; V: TRBV2; DNA: TGTGCCAGCTCTCCGGGACAGGTTGGAAACACCATATATTTT; CDR3: CASSPGQVGNTIYF
size: .; D: TRBD1; J: TRBJ2-7; V: TRBV3-1/TRBV3-2; DNA: TGTGCCAGCAGCCAAGGGACAGGGCCCCTCGGCGAGCAGTACTTC; CDR3: CASSQGTGPLGEQYF
size: few; D: TRBD1; J: TRBJ2-7; V: TRBV4-1; DNA: TGCGCCAGCAGCCAAGAATCTGCCCCCGGGGACAGGTTATACTACGAGCAGTACTTC; CDR3: CASSQESAPGDRLYYEQYF
size: .; D: .; J: TRBJ2-3; V: TRBV19; DNA: TGTGCCAGTAGTTCCCGTACAGATACGCAGTATTTT; CDR3: CASSSRTDTQYF
size: .; D: TRBD2; J: TRBJ2-1; V: TRBV27; DNA: TGTGCCAGCAGTTTACCTCAACCAAAGCGGGGGGGATTAATCAATGAGCAGTTCTTC; CDR3: CASSLPQPKRGGLINEQFF
size: .; D: TRBD1; J: TRBJ2-7; V: TRBV11-3; DNA: TGTGCCAGCAGCTTAGGGGACAGGGTCGCCGAGCAGTACTTC; CDR3: CASSLGDRVAEQYF
size: .; D: .; J: TRBJ2-7; V: TRBV29-1; DNA: TGCAGCGTCGAGGGATACCAGAGCTCCTACGAGCAGTACTTC; CDR3: CSVEGYQSSYEQYF
size: .; D: TRBD1; J: TRBJ1-1; V: TRBV5-1; DNA: TGCGCCAGCAGCACCGGGACAGGGGGCTTGGGAACTGAAGCTTTCTTT; CDR3: CASSTGTGGLGTEAFF
size: .; D: .; J: TRBJ1-5; V: TRBV24-1; DNA: TGTGCCACCAGCAGGGCCAGCAATCAGCCCCAGCATTTT; CDR3: CATSRASNQPQHF
size: .; D: TRBD1; J: TRBJ1-6; V: TRBV11-3; DNA: TGTGCCAGCAGCTTGGGGACAGGGAATTCACCCCTCCACTTT; CDR3: CASSLGTGNSPLHF
size: .; D: .; J: TRBJ2-2; V: TRBV7-8; DNA: TGTGCCAGCAGCTCCCTCCGTCTCACCGGGGAGCTGTTTTTT; CDR3: CASSSLRLTGELFF
size: .; D: .; J: TRBJ2-7; V: TRBV2; DNA: TGTGCCAGCAGTAAAGAGACTAGTTCGGCCTACGAGCAGTACTTC; CDR3: CASSKETSSAYEQYF
size: .; D: TRBD1; J: TRBJ2-2; V: TRBV5-1; DNA: TGCGCCAGCAGCCAAGGACAGGGGAACACCGGGGAGCTGTTTTTT; CDR3: CASSQGQGNTGELFF
size: .; D: TRBD2; J: TRBJ2-1; V: TRBV6-5; DNA: TGTGCCAGCAGTAGACCGGGACTAGCTTCCAATGAGCAGTTCTTC; CDR3: CASSRPGLASNEQFF
size: .; D: .; J: TRBJ1-1; V: TRBV19; DNA: TGTGCCAGTAGTATTGGAATTATCAGCGGCCGCCCGGCTTTCTTT; CDR3: CASSIGIISGRPAFF
size: few; D: .; J: TRBJ1-3; V: TRBV28; DNA: TGTGCCAGCTTAGTTCGCACAGCCTCTGGAAACACCATATATTTT; CDR3: CASLVRTASGNTIYF
size: .; D: TRBD2; J: TRBJ2-1; V: TRBV9; DNA: TGTGCCAGCAGCCCAAGCGGGAGCTCCTACAATGAGCAGTTCTTC; CDR3: CASSPSGSSYNEQFF
size: .; D: .; J: TRBJ1-5; V: TRBV5-8; DNA: TGTGCCAGCAGCATTGGGACTGGGGCGAGGCAGCCCCAGCATTTT; CDR3: CASSIGTGARQPQHF
size: once; D: TRBD1; J: TRBJ1-5; V: TRBV6-5; DNA: TGTGCCAGCAGGACGGACAGGGGGCCCAATCAGCCCCAGCATTTT; CDR3: CASRTDRGPNQPQHF
size: .; D: TRBD1; J: TRBJ2-7; V: TRBV28; DNA: TGTGCCAGCAGTTTACCGGACAGGGGAGCCTACGAGCAGTACTTC; CDR3: CASSLPDRGAYEQYF
size: .; D: TRBD1; J: TRBJ1-6; V: TRBV7-9; DNA: TGTGCCAGCAGCTTTACAGGGGGCGCCCATAATTCACCCCTCCACTTT; CDR3: CASSFTGGAHNSPLHF
size: .; D: TRBD1; J: TRBJ1-3; V: TRBV4-3; DNA: TGCGCCAGCAGCCAAGGGGGGACAGGGCGAAACACCATATATTTT; CDR3: CASSQGGTGRNTIYF
size: .; D: .; J: TRBJ2-7; V: TRBV28; DNA: TGTGCCAGCAGTTCCCCCCGGAGAGGGATCCACGAGCAGTACTTC; CDR3: CASSSPRRGIHEQYF
size: .; D: .; J: TRBJ2-7; V: TRBV6-5; DNA: TGTGCCAGCGAGGCGAGGCCCTACGAGCAGTACTTC; CDR3: CASEARPYEQYF
size: .; D: .; J: TRBJ1-2; V: TRBV6-6; DNA: TGTGCCAGCAGTTACAATTACAGGATAGCTAACTATGGCTACACCTTC; CDR3: CASSYNYRIANYGYTF